This T cell receptor beta chain was obtained from a study of blood T cell repertoires in COVID-19 (dated by TCRdb to 2020 to 2021). Turning to the overall study: Samples covering the acute and convalescent phases of COVID-19 were provided by collaborators in the United States, Italy and Spain. The material from the prospective study consisted of cDNA or gDNA derived from T cells, B-cell-depleted T cells, or PBMCs. Subjects who had been exposed to COVID-19, were actively infected with it, or had recovered from it provided the deeply sampled blood TCRbeta repertoires that made up the dataset. The repertoires were released in a freely available public database intended as a resource for research on the immune response to SARS-CoV-2. The samples were drawn from the first 160 participants of the ongoing ImmuneRACE study and from 1,200 or so subjects provided by 6 global collaborators. A de-identified subject ID, COVID-19 status, age in years and sex were almost always included in the sample metadata. Where HLA class I and class II types were available, the types were taken from metadata supplied by the sample provider, not from assay-based typing.

CDR1 and CDR2, per the germline V gene, are KGHSH and LQKENI. Taken from cysteine to phenylalanine, the CDR3 has 15 residues. Just the 45-base CDR3 DNA is kept, in frame starting at base 1. The junction shows trimming of 6 bases on V and 0 bases on J, and the gene matches do not reach 7 bases of it. The collaborating institutions used their own protocols to collect whole blood in K2EDTA tubes. For TCRbeta analysis, collaborators shipped samples in one of three forms: frozen whole blood, isolated PBMCs, or DNA extracted from either of those sample types. What the authors observed across the whole study: The quantity of clinical and demographic metadata differed by source and by participant and was supplied without curation.

TCRbeta CDR3 regions were amplified from genomic DNA by means of the immunoSEQ Assay, a bias-controlled multiplex PCR. The source study handled its data this way. Nucleated cell counts per sample were estimated from amplification of reference gene primers within the assay. To quantify the absolute abundance of each unique TCRbeta CDR3 rearrangement, sequence reads were collapsed and filtered. Productive Simpson clonality was computed per sample as the square root of Simpson's diversity index over productive rearrangements. TCRdb retrieved this table from immuneACCESS and kept in-frame rearrangements only. Not all clones are present; in checked studies, unresolved V genes account for under half, and no reason is known for the remainder. V, J and clone size are those of that table, while D and trimming were read from the DNA. The sample table records about 85,000 clones; 85% to 90% of these occur just once. The ten largest clones take up roughly 4.5% of the sample.

As for this clone: Its antigen is not yet known. There are no base qualities to consult, and no much larger clone falls within one base.

In this chain, TRBV18 is recombined with TRBJ2-7, and 8 junction bases match TRBD1. The sequenced sample consisted of peripheral blood. The sequence came from a woman of 80 years or more with active or convalescent COVID-19. At the DNA level, the sequence is TGTGCCAGCTCCCCAGGACAGGGAGTCTCCTACGAGCAGTACTTC. It is translated as CASSPGQGVSYEQYF.